The 9 T cell receptor beta chains below were found in one sample sequenced in a study of cytomegalovirus exposure and HLA in healthy donors. Vbeta (60) and Jbeta (13) primers were used in the PCR. Sequenced by immunoSEQ multiplex PCR; TCRdb stores in-frame clones only, minus some. The sample yields around 130,000 clones, about 85% seen once. Source material: PBMCs. Receptors originate from a boy aged 10-17 years in good health and CMV-seronegative.

The rearrangement links TRBV4-2 to TRBJ2-2, with D possibly TRBD2 on 5 matching bases. Trimming cost V 4 bases and J 1 base, with 13 bases left between them. The CDR3 contains 16 residues. CDR1 and CDR2 from the germline V gene are LGHNA and YNFKEQ. The CDR3 DNA follows: TGTGCCAGCAGCCCATCGGCACTAGGGAACACCGGGGAGCTGTTTTTT. Its protein is CASSPSALGNTGELFF.

Concerning this clone itself: Germline is not matched at one junction end, which may reflect a read error. CDR3 nucleotide sequence: TGCGCCAGCAGCCAAAAGGGGGTGCATGGCTACCCCTTC. Residues: CASSQKGVHGYPF. This chain connects TRBV4-3 to TRBJ1-2; possible D gene TRBD1, 6 bases. CDR1 is LGHNA and CDR2 is YSLEER in the germline V gene. The CDR3 totals 13 residues.

The chain uses TRBV4-1 and TRBJ2-7; D is perhaps TRBD1 (5 bases). The CDR3 extends over 13 amino acids. Germline-derived CDR1 and CDR2 are MGHRA and YSYEKL. V was trimmed by 1 base and J by 6 bases, leaving 10 bases between them. CDR3 nucleotides: TGCGCCAGCAGCCAAGGGCAGGGTACCGAGCAGTACTTC. It yields the protein CASSQGQGTEQYF.

This chain connects TRBV2 to TRBJ1-5; maybe TRBD1 (6 bases). Germline V gives CDR1 SNHLY, CDR2 FYNNEI. Trimming cost V 3 bases and J 1 base, with 10 bases left between them. The CDR3 runs 15 residues. CDR3 region: CASSDQGRSNQPQHF. DNA for the CDR3: TGTGCCAGCAGTGACCAGGGGCGGAGCAATCAGCCCCAGCATTTT.

This clone was seen a handful of times. This rearrangement joins TRBV6-5 to TRBJ2-7; 8 bases fit TRBD1. The germline V gene encodes CDR1 MNHEY and CDR2 SVGAGI. V was clipped by 0 bases and J by 4 bases; unmatched bases: 5. CDR3 length: 15 residues. This CDR3 reads CASSYSLQGGYEQYF. The CDR3 coding sequence is TGTGCCAGCAGTTACTCCCTACAGGGGGGATACGAGCAGTACTTC.

CDR3 DNA: TGCGCCAGCAGCATAGGGACTAGCGGCGACTCGGATACGCAGTATTTT. Encoded protein: CASSIGTSGDSDTQYF. This chain links TRBV5-1 with TRBJ2-3; 11 bases align to TRBD2. The V segment lost 4 bases and the J segment 6 bases; nucleotides outside the gene matches: 10. The CDR3 is 16 amino acids. Germline CDR1 SGHRS, CDR2 YFSETQ.

This clone is a singleton in its sample. This chain connects TRBV7-2 to TRBJ1-2; no clear D. Deletions cut 2 bases from V and 2 bases from J, with 9 bases between. The length of the CDR3 is 14 residues. The V gene's germline CDR1 is SGHTA and CDR2 FQGNSA. DNA for the CDR3: TGTGCCAGCAGCTTAAACGCAGGCAACTATGGCTACACCTTC. This codes for CASSLNAGNYGYTF.

This chain links TRBV7-2 with TRBJ2-3; a possible D gene is TRBD2 (5 bases). The CDR3 sequence is 14 residues long. With 2 bases removed from V and 0 bases from J, the gap between germline ends came to 6 bases. The germline gives CDR1 SGHTA, CDR2 FQGNSA. The CDR3 DNA reads as TGTGCCAGCAGCTTATCGGGGAGCACAGATACGCAGTATTTT. Its protein product is CASSLSGSTDTQYF.

V gene TRBV6-5 combines with J gene TRBJ2-3, with D perhaps TRBD2 (5 bases). CDR1 is MNHEY and CDR2 is SVGAGI in the germline V gene. There are 14 residues in the CDR3. V shed 10 bases and J shed 1 base, with 15 bases lying between them. The CDR3 loop reads CATLAPGGTDTQYF. CDR3 bases: TGTGCCACTTTAGCGCCTGGGGGCACAGATACGCAGTATTTT.